The sequence of this TCR beta chain was determined in a study of blood T cell repertoires in COVID-19. Whole-study context: From the United States, Italy and Spain came samples of acute and convalescent COVID-19. T cells, B-cell-depleted T cells, or PBMCs supplied cDNA or gDNA.

In the original processing: Estimation of nucleated cell counts was performed using reference gene primer amplification. Measured with immunoSEQ multiplex PCR; TCRdb has only the in-frame clones, and not every one. Clonal size and the V and J genes are those of that table, whereas D and trimming came from the DNA. This table has around 300,000 clones, approximately 86% appearing once. This CDR3 has 14 amino acids. Unmatched junction bases numbered 2, after V lost 5 bases and J lost 1 base. Looked up from germline, CDR1 is SQVTM and CDR2 is ANQGSEA. This clone was observed a few times. Sequenced input: peripheral blood. The chain recombines TRBV29-1 with TRBJ2-1; TRBD1 agrees at 10 bases. This receptor was obtained from a young man with active or convalescent COVID-19. This CDR3 reads CSVRDRGSYNEQFF. Written as DNA, the CDR3 is TGCAGCGTTAGGGACAGGGGTTCCTACAATGAGCAGTTCTTC.